This TCR beta chain was sequenced during a study of blood T cell repertoires in COVID-19. The assay was immunoSEQ multiplex PCR, and TCRdb's table has in-frame clones only and misses some. The data show hundreds of thousands of clones, roughly 89% seen once. V was clipped by 3 bases and J by 1 base; unmatched bases: 9. Germline values: CDR1 SQVTM, CDR2 ANQGSEA. The CDR3 totals 16 residues. Before being deemed recovered, Cohort 3 donors had two negative PCRs, clearance, or symptom resolution. The receptor's source is a woman under 40 who had recovered from COVID-19. The V and J genes are TRBV29-1 and TRBJ1-1; 9 positions agree with TRBD1. Sequencing was performed on PBMCs or T cells enriched from blood (not recorded which). CDR3: CSVDSHRGRGNTEAFF. The CDR3 DNA follows: TGCAGCGTTGACAGTCACAGGGGGCGCGGGAACACTGAAGCTTTCTTT. Filled out from reference TRBV29-1 and TRBJ1-1, the complete variable domain reads SAVISQKPSRDICQRGTSLTIQCQVDSQVTMMFWYRQQPGQSLTLIATANQGSEATYESGFVIDKFPISRPNLTFSTLTVSNMSPEDSSIYLCSVDSHRGRGNTEAFFGQGTRLTVV.